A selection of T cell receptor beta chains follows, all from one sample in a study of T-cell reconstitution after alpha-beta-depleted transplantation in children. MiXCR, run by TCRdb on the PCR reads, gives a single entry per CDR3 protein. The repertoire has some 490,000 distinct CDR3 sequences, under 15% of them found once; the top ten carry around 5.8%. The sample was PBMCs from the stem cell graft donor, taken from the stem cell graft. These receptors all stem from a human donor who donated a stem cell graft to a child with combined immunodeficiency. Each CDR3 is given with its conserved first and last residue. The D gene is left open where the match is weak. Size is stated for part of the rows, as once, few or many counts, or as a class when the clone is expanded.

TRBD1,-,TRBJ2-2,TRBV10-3,CAISGTGVLTGELFF,TGTGCCATCAGTGGGACAGGGGTCCTCACCGGGGAGCTGTTTTTT
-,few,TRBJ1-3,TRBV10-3,CAPGERRNTIYF,TGTGCCCCTGGCGAACGAAGAAACACCATATATTTT
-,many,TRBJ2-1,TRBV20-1,CSARRSGLYNEQFF,TGCAGTGCTAGACGAAGTGGACTTTACAATGAGCAGTTCTTC
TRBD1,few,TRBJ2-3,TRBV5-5,CASSFGTGVDTQYF,TGTGCCAGCAGCTTCGGGACAGGGGTAGATACGCAGTATTTT
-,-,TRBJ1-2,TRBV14,CASSQDPQPFGF,TGTGCCAGCAGCCAAGATCCCCAACCTTTCGGGTTC
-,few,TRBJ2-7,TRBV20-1,CSASAPVGFYEQYF,TGCAGTGCTAGTGCTCCGGTCGGATTCTACGAGCAGTACTTC
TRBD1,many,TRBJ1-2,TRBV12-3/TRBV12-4,CASSGGQDRANYGYTF,TGTGCCAGCAGTGGGGGACAGGACCGAGCTAACTATGGCTACACCTTC
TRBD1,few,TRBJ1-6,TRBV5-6,CASSVGQGAYNSPLHF,TGTGCCAGCAGCGTAGGACAGGGGGCCTATAATTCACCCCTCCACTTT
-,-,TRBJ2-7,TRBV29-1,CSVEDRQGSEQYF,TGCAGCGTTGAAGATCGTCAGGGGAGCGAGCAGTACTTC
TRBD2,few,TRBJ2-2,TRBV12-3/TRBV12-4,CASTSSPGLTNTGELFF,TGTGCCAGCACCTCCTCTCCGGGACTAACGAACACCGGGGAGCTGTTTTTT
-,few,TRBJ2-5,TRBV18,CASSPEVWHSEETQYF,TGTGCCAGCTCACCAGAGGTTTGGCACAGTGAAGAGACCCAGTACTTC
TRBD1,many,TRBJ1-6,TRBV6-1,CASMGQINSPLHF,TGTGCCAGCATGGGACAGATTAATTCACCCCTCCACTTT
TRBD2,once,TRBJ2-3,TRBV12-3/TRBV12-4,CASSPSGGAKDTQYF,TGTGCCAGCAGCCCGAGCGGGGGGGCCAAAGATACGCAGTATTTT
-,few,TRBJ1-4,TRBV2,CASSALRPGGNEKLFF,TGTGCCAGCAGTGCCCTACGACCGGGTGGGAATGAAAAACTGTTTTTT
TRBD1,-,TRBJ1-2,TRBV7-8,CASSHRDRQRGYGYTF,TGTGCCAGCAGTCATAGGGACAGGCAGCGTGGCTATGGCTACACCTTC
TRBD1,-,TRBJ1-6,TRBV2,CARRTGVNSPLHF,TGTGCCAGGCGGACAGGGGTTAATTCACCCCTCCACTTT
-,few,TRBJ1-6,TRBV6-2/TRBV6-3,CASSPRRSSYNSPLHF,TGTGCCAGCAGCCCTCGGCGAAGCTCCTATAATTCACCCCTCCACTTT
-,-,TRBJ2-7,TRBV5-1,CASSLSSPGHSYEQYF,TGCGCCAGCAGCTTGTCCTCCCCGGGACACTCCTACGAGCAGTACTTC
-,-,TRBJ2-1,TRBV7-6,CASSLVPGVYNEQFF,TGTGCCAGCAGCTTAGTTCCAGGGGTCTACAATGAGCAGTTCTTC
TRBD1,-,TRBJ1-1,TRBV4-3,CASSRGTGDNTEAFF,TGCGCCAGCAGCCGGGGGACAGGGGACAACACTGAAGCTTTCTTT
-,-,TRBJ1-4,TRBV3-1,CASSQEGGKLFF,TGTGCCAGCAGCCAAGAAGGAGGAAAACTGTTTTTT
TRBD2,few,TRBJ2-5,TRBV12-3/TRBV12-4,CASNSRLAGDQETQYF,TGTGCCAGCAACTCCCGACTAGCGGGGGATCAAGAGACCCAGTACTTC
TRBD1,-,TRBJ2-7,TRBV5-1,CASSYISGGTYEQYF,TGCGCCAGCAGCTACATTTCAGGGGGAACCTACGAGCAGTACTTC
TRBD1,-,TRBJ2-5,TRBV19,CASRARTGPETQYF,TGTGCCAGTAGGGCGCGGACAGGCCCGGAGACCCAGTACTTC
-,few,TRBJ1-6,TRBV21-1,CASSTRTGLSPLHF,TGTGCCAGCAGCACCCGGACAGGGCTTTCACCCCTCCACTTT
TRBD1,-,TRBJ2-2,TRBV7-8,CASSSGQSNTGELFF,TGTGCCAGCAGCTCGGGACAGTCGAACACCGGGGAGCTGTTTTTT
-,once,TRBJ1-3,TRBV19,CASSSQSSGNTIYF,TGTGCCAGTAGCTCACAGAGCTCTGGAAACACCATATATTTT
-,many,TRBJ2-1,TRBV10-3,CAISESLDLGQFF,TGTGCCATCAGTGAGTCGTTGGATCTAGGGCAGTTCTTC
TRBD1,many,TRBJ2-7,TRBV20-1,CSAEGQGTYEQYF,TGCAGTGCTGAAGGACAGGGGACCTACGAGCAGTACTTC